This T cell receptor beta chain appears in the sequencing data of a study of beta chain bispecific antibodies for T cell cancers (dated by TCRdb to the early 2020s). As for the study more broadly: Healthy donor T cells were cocultured with T cell leukemia lines and bispecific antibodies, and TRBV sequencing of the surviving cells was then used to measure how much each TRBV family was depleted. Surface TRBV12 (TRBV12-3) was expressed on Jurkat cells, and surface TRBV5-5 was expressed on HPB-ALL cells. Overall study outcomes, separate from this receptor: Every sequenced sample contained a mix of leukemia cell line cells and normal T cells, and most targeted TRBV signal came from the leukemia cells rather than from the normal T cells. Cross-reactivity of the anti-TRBV5-5 antibody with TRBV5-6 was attributed to high sequence similarity between the two genes.

The libraries included unique molecular identifier barcodes, and the barcodes were used to quantify clonotypes. Qiagen AllPrep DNA/RNA Micro kits were used to isolate total RNA, and an Agilent TapeStation was used to check RNA quality. TCR beta libraries were built by 5' RACE: cDNA synthesis followed by two PCR steps using TCR beta constant-region gene-specific primers. Sequencing of the TCR beta libraries was done on an Illumina MiSeq platform. Regarding the original processing steps: MIGEC, MiXCR and VDJtools were used for read processing. The frequency of each clonotype was calculated as the fraction of all unique molecular identifiers in the sample that belonged to that clonotype. Nonfunctional TRBV genes classified in IMGT as pseudogenes or open reading frames, such as TRBV1, TRBV12-1 and TRBV21, were excluded. TCRdb cleaned the public reads at Q25 with fastp, built clones with MiXCR and kept in-frame beta chains. Every distinct CDR3 protein forms one entry, paired with its most common genes and DNA. The V and J calls shown here were made by TCRdb, not taken from the authors' results. This sample gives 15,000 to 20,000 distinct CDR3 sequences in total; 2% to 2.5% of them show up just once. 6.9% of the sample lies in the top ten.

This clonotype occurred many times. Its antigen remains unidentified. Base qualities are not at hand, and no much larger clone is one base apart. T cells were expanded from blood mononuclear cells for 2 to 3 days using either anti-CD3 antibody OKT3 or CD3/CD28 Dynabeads. The expanded T cells were grown in RPMI 1640 containing approximately 10% fetal bovine serum, recombinant human IL-2 (approximately 100 IU/ml) and IL-7 (around 4.6 ng/ml). Each coculture contained 5 x 10^4 or so normal T cells, 5 x 10^4 or so target cells and bispecific antibody in roughly 100 ul and was incubated for around 18 hours at 37 degrees C. Each bispecific antibody was composed of two single-chain variable fragments, which were expressed in a single-chain diabody format with a His tag. Healthy human donors supplied the effector T cells, with peripheral blood mononuclear cells isolated from leukapheresis samples using Ficoll density gradient centrifugation.

Clipping removes 5 bases from V and 4 bases from J, with 9 as the unmatched junction base count. CDR1 and CDR2 were assigned from the germline V gene (reference sequence) as SGHAT and FQDESV. Spanning cysteine to phenylalanine, the CDR3 consists of 16 amino acids. Left in the record is the CDR3 DNA by itself, 48 bases read in frame from the first base. Sequencing was performed on healthy donor T cells cultured with leukemia cells. The receptor was derived from a human donor in good health. Some clones in this sample may be carry-over from other donors' samples. Recombination linked TRBV11-1 to TRBJ1-5; TRBD1 aligns with 9 central bases. The CDR3 is CASSLGTGIGNQPQHF. The DNA sequence is TGTGCCAGCAGCCTCGGGACAGGGATTGGGAATCAGCCCCAGCATTTT.